These 19 T cell receptor beta chains were all obtained from the same sample, sequenced in a study of shared clonotypes between healthy human individuals (dated by TCRdb to about 2020). Library preparation used the immunoSEQ multiplex PCR assay. The immuneACCESS repertoire file appears here via TCRdb, limited to in-frame rearrangements. These files lack a portion of the clones; in checked studies, under half of the deficit traces to unresolved V genes, and the cause of the others is not known. This sample holds about 980,000 clones; 76% were observed only once. The ten most abundant clones make up approximately 1.5% of the sample. Specimen: memory CD4+ T cells sorted from blood. This specimen's cell subset or site label, interpreted: CD45RA-negative fraction. The receptors stem from a man aged 18 to 30 in good health.

V gene TRBV2 combines with J gene TRBJ1-5; unclear D gene. This CDR3 spans 13 amino acids. Per germline, CDR1 SNHLY and CDR2 FYNNEI. V lost 5 bases and J 6 bases, leaving 11 bases between the germline ends. The CDR3 reads CASSLQPSQPQHF. The CDR3 nucleotides are TGTGCCAGCAGTCTCCAACCAAGTCAGCCCCAGCATTTT.

The J gene is TRBJ2-3, the V gene TRBV7-3; D unresolved. CDR3 length: 16 residues. In germline, CDR1 is SGHTA, CDR2 FQGTGA. V was trimmed by 1 base and J by 0 bases, leaving 11 bases between them. For the CDR3, the DNA is TGTGCCAGCAGCTTAATACCTAGTGGGAGCACAGATACGCAGTATTTT. Translating gives CASSLIPSGSTDTQYF.

The chain joins TRBV7-6 to TRBJ2-5, with D tentatively TRBD2 (5 bases). CDR1 and CDR2 (germline): SGHVS, FNYEAQ. CDR3 length: 15 residues. V dropped 2 bases and J dropped 7 bases, with 17 bases sitting between them. Written as DNA, the CDR3 is TGTGCCAGCAGCTTATCATCCGCCGGCGCGGGGACCCAGTACTTC. Its protein product is CASSLSSAGAGTQYF.

This chain connects TRBV5-1 to TRBJ2-3; 7 bases map to TRBD2. In germline, CDR1 is SGHRS, CDR2 YFSETQ. The V segment lost 0 bases and the J segment 0 bases; nucleotides outside the gene matches: 4. The CDR3 sequence is 16 residues long. The CDR3 is CASSLAGGYSTDTQYF. The DNA of the CDR3 is TGCGCCAGCAGCTTGGCCGGGGGGTATAGCACAGATACGCAGTATTTT.

The chain carries TRBV2 and TRBJ2-3; the match to TRBD2 covers 11 bases. CDR3 length: 16 amino acids. Germline V lookup: CDR1 SNHLY, CDR2 FYNNEI. The trim removed 6 bases at V and 5 bases at J, leaving 10 bases unmatched. The chain's CDR3 is CASSRGLAGLGDTQYF. The CDR3 nucleotides read TGTGCCAGCAGCCGCGGACTAGCGGGCCTGGGAGATACGCAGTATTTT.

CDR3 sequence (DNA): TGTGCCAGCTCCGTAACGGGACAGGGAGGCAATCAGCCCCAGCATTTT. Amino acids: CASSVTGQGGNQPQHF. This chain connects TRBV18 to TRBJ1-5, with 9 bases identical to TRBD1. Germline V gene data show CDR1 as KGHSH and CDR2 as LQKENI. The CDR3 totals 16 residues. The J segment lost 2 bases and the V segment lost 6 bases, leaving 8 bases of the junction unmatched.

This clone occurred once. The V call is TRBV10-3, the J call TRBJ2-1; D is possibly TRBD2 (7 bases). The CDR3 contains 15 residues. Trimming shortened V by 7 bases and J by 1 base, and 14 bases separated the two germline ends. Germline loops: CDR1 ENHRY, CDR2 SYGVKD. The CDR3 DNA sequence: TGTGCCATCACTGAAGGGGGAGGGTCCTACAATGAGCAGTTCTTC. Protein: CAITEGGGSYNEQFF.

The chain carries TRBV28 and TRBJ1-4; the match to TRBD1 covers 9 bases. Trimming cost V 6 bases and J 4 bases; bases outside gene matches: 6. Germline values: CDR1 MDHEN, CDR2 SYDVKM. The CDR3 covers 15 residues. The CDR3 coding sequence is TGTGCCAGCAGCAGGCCGGGACAGGGTAATGAAAAACTGTTTTTT. It yields the protein CASSRPGQGNEKLFF.

This chain uses TRBV19 with TRBJ2-2, with a weak D call TRBD1 (6 bases). The V gene lost 11 bases and the J gene lost 4 bases, with 14 bases spanning the gap. The CDR3 sequence is 13 residues long. The germline V gene has CDR1 LNHDA and CDR2 SQIVND (reference sequence). In DNA, the CDR3 is TGTGCCGCCAGGGGAAGGGGCACCGGGGAGCTGTTTTTT. It yields the protein CAARGRGTGELFF.

V and J are TRBV25-1 and TRBJ2-1, with 13 bases lining up with TRBD2. The CDR3 runs 15 residues. CDR1 is MGHDK and CDR2 is SYGVNS in the germline V gene. Trimming cost V 8 bases and J 7 bases; bases outside gene matches: 8. This chain's CDR3 is CASSKLAGGPNEQFF. The CDR3 DNA reads TGTGCCAGCTCCAAACTAGCGGGAGGGCCTAATGAGCAGTTCTTC.

The chain employs TRBV19 and TRBJ1-6; D is ambiguous. This CDR3 has 14 residues. Germline CDR1 is LNHDA and CDR2 is SQIVND (reference sequence). With 3 bases removed from V and 10 bases from J, the gap between germline ends came to 13 bases. The CDR3 protein is CASSIGVGSSPLHF. The CDR3 nucleotides read TGTGCCAGTAGTATTGGGGTGGGAAGCTCACCCCTCCACTTT.

The chain employs TRBV2 and TRBJ2-1; 8 bases map to TRBD2. The ends lost 8 bases at V and 6 bases at J; junction bases unmatched: 12. CDR3 length: 15 residues. CDR1 and CDR2 (germline): SNHLY, FYNNEI. This chain's CDR3 is CASGRYRGGINEQFF. The DNA for the CDR3 is TGTGCCAGCGGTCGATACCGGGGGGGTATCAATGAGCAGTTCTTC. Looking up the rest from reference TRBV2 and TRBJ2-1 gives the full variable domain: EPEVTQTPSHQVTQMGQEVILRCVPISNHLYFYWYRQILGQKVEFLVSFYNNEISEKSEIFDDQFSVERPDGSNFTLKIRSTKLEDSAMYFCASGRYRGGINEQFFGPGTRLTVL.

The chain recombines TRBV28 with TRBJ2-5, with TRBD2 as a possible D gene (6 bases). The CDR3 runs 12 residues. V was clipped by 7 bases and J by 2 bases, with 8 bases between them. Germline loops: CDR1 MDHEN, CDR2 SYDVKM. The CDR3 DNA is TGTGCCAGCAAAGGAGGGCAAGAGACCCAGTACTTC. Residues: CASKGGQETQYF.

This sequence joins TRBV6-6 and TRBJ1-4, with D perhaps matching TRBD1 (5 bases). The CDR3 has 15 amino acids. The V end lost 3 bases, the J end lost 8 bases, and 16 bases lay between the germline ends. Germline assignment: CDR1 MNHNY and CDR2 SVGAGI (reference sequence). This CDR3 is CASSYHQGITEKLFF. The DNA of the CDR3 is TGTGCCAGCAGTTATCATCAGGGCATAACGGAAAAACTGTTTTTT.

The rearrangement uses TRBV7-9 and TRBJ2-3; TRBD2 agrees at 7 bases. The germline V gene has CDR1 SEHNR and CDR2 FQNEAQ (reference sequence). The CDR3 is made up of 15 amino acids. V shed 5 bases, J shed 0 bases, and the junction held 5 bases outside the gene matches. The CDR3 is CASSRAGVSTDTQYF. The CDR3 region has the DNA TGTGCCAGCAGCAGGGCGGGAGTAAGCACAGATACGCAGTATTTT.

The chain employs TRBV18 and TRBJ1-1; unclear D gene. The CDR3 has 16 amino acids. In germline, CDR1 is KGHSH, CDR2 LQKENI. V was clipped by 0 bases and J by 3 bases, with 14 bases between them. The CDR3: CASSPPKASEDTEAFF. The CDR3, as DNA: TGTGCCAGCTCACCACCGAAGGCCAGCGAAGACACTGAAGCTTTCTTT.

This clone has a handful of counts. The chain employs TRBV6-5 and TRBJ2-3; 11 bases map to TRBD2. Germline V CDR1 and CDR2: MNHEY, SVGAGI. The CDR3 is made up of 16 amino acids. The V segment lost 0 bases and the J segment 5 bases; nucleotides outside the gene matches: 4. Here the CDR3 reads CASSYSTSGARDTQYF. CDR3 sequence (DNA): TGTGCCAGCAGTTACTCGACTAGCGGGGCCCGAGATACGCAGTATTTT.

This clone was picked up a small number of times. CDR3 bases: TGTGCCAGGGGTAGATACCAAGAGACCCAGTACTTC. Translated: CARGRYQETQYF. The rearrangement links TRBV2 to TRBJ2-5; no firm D call. V shed 9 bases and J shed 0 bases, with 8 bases lying between them. The germline CDR1 and CDR2 sequences are SNHLY and FYNNEI. The CDR3 contains 12 residues.

The gene calls are TRBV4-3 and TRBJ1-6; tentatively, D is TRBD1 (5 bases). The V end lost 3 bases, the J end lost 7 bases, and 16 bases lay between the germline ends. Germline-derived CDR1 and CDR2 are LGHNA and YSLEER. CDR3 length: 16 residues. CDR3 DNA sequence: TGCGCCAGCAGCCAGGATACGGGACGGAGAAATTCACCCCTCCACTTT. It is translated as CASSQDTGRRNSPLHF.